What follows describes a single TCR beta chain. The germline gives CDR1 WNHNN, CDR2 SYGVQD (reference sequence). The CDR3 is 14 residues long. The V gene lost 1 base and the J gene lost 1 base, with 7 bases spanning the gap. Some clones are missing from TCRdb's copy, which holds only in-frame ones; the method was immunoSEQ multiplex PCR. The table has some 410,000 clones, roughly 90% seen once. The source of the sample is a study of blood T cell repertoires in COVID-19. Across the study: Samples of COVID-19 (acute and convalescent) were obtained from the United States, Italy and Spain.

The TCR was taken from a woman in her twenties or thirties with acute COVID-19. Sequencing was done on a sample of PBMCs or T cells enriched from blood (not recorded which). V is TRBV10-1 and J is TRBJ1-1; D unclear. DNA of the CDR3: TGCGCCAGCAGTGAGTTAGCAGCGAACACTGAAGCTTTCTTT. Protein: CASSELAANTEAFF.